This T cell receptor (beta chain) was obtained from a study of blood T cells in healthy people across ages. Next came a second PCR, run for about 7 to 12 cycles, which used a sample-barcoded 5' primer along with a J-beta primer mix. From the 5' RACE reads, TCRdb called clonotypes with MiXCR, one entry per CDR3 protein. The sample has about 1 million distinct CDR3 sequences, 40% to 50% seen once. This clonotype was counted between two and nine times. Germline V gene sequence: CDR1 MDHEN, CDR2 SYDVKM. CDR3 length: 16 amino acids. Deletions cut 7 bases from V and 3 bases from J, with 19 bases between. Approximately 9 milliliters of peripheral blood were drawn from each donor into EDTA-treated tubes.

The receptor was derived from an older woman in good health. The sample taken for sequencing was blood. The J gene is TRBJ2-4, the V gene TRBV28, with D possibly TRBD2 on 5 matching bases. The CDR3 nucleotides are TGTGCCAGCATTGATCGCCGGGGTTCTGGCAAAAACATTCAGTACTTC. Translating it yields CASIDRRGSGKNIQYF.